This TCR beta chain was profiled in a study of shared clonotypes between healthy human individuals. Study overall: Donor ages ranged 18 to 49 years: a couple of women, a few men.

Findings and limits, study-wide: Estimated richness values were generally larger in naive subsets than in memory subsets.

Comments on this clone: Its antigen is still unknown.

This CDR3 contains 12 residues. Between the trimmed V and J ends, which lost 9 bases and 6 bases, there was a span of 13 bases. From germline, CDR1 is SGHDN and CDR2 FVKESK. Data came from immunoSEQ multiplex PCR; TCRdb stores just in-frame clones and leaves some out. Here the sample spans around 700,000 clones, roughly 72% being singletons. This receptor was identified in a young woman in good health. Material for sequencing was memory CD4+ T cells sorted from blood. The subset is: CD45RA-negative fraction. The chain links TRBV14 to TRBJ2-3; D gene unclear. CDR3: CASSLARDTQYF. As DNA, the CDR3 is TGTGCCAGTTCCTTAGCCCGGGATACGCAGTATTTT.